This TCR beta chain is from a study of blood T cell repertoires in COVID-19. Germline CDR1 LGHDT, CDR2 YNNKEL (reference sequence). The CDR3 extends over 21 amino acids. V was trimmed by 0 bases and J by 3 bases, leaving 30 bases between them. Assay: immunoSEQ multiplex PCR; the TCRdb copy retains only in-frame clones and omits some. This table has a few hundred thousand clones, roughly 80% appearing once. This sequence joins TRBV3-1 (or the pseudogene TRBV3-2) and TRBJ2-7; TRBD1 is a possible D gene (7 bases). The sequence derives from a man aged 35 to 55 who had been exposed to COVID-19. The source material was PBMCs or T cells enriched from blood (not recorded which). The CDR3 nucleotides read TGTGCCAGCAGCCAAGAGAGTCGCGACAGGGTGTTAGTTAGAGCGGGCTACGAGCAGTACTTC. Protein: CASSQESRDRVLVRAGYEQYF.